This T cell receptor (beta chain) was identified during a study of T cell clonality in common variable immunodeficiency. Donors gave about 5 to 9 ml heparinized peripheral whole blood. This clone was counted at least ten times. Its specificity is unknown. Read sequence stops 3 residues before the CDR3 end, and the germline J gene provides the missing end. Study-level findings and limits: Compared with controls, CVID subjects had fewer shared TCRbeta clones. Common variable immunodeficiency TCR beta sequences reportedly had fewer deletions and N-nucleotide insertions. CVID subjects showed higher TCRbeta clonality than healthy controls.

The CDR3 is made up of 17 amino acids. CDR1 is MDHEN and CDR2 is SYDVKM in the germline V gene. V lost 7 bases to trimming and J lost 0 bases, with 19 bases between them. This table comes from immunoSEQ multiplex PCR, and its TCRdb copy is limited to in-frame clones, with some not included. The data show about 43,000 clones, with none appearing a single time. The chain recombines TRBV28 with TRBJ1-5; maybe TRBD1 (5 bases). Sequencing input: peripheral blood mononuclear cells. The clonotype was recovered from a person between 18 and 69 years old in good health. CDR3 protein: CASNSPRGGYSNQPQHF. The CDR3 DNA, read in part, is TGTGCCAGCAATTCACCCCGGGGGGGGTATAGCAATCAGCCC.